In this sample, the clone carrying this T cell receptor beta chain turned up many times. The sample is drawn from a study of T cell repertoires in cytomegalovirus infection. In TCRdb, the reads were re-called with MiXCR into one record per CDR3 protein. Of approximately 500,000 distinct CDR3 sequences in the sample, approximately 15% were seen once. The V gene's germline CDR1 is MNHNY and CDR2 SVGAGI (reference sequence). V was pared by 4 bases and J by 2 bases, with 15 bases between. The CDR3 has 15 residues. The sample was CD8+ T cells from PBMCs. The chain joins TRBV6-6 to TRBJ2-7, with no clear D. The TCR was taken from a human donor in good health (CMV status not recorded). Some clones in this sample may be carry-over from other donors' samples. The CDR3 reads CASSSPLSFPYEQYF. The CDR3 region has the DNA TGTGCCAGCAGTTCTCCCTTATCCTTTCCCTACGAGCAGTACTTC.